This T cell receptor beta chain was observed in a study of cytomegalovirus exposure and HLA in healthy donors. For the study at large: Later analysis reported that the approximately 120 validation repertoires shared the platform of the 650 to 700 first-cohort repertoires. Study-wide results and limits: Listed as cytomegalovirus-associated were 164 TCR beta chains. Most sequenced TCRs were rare (though some public TCRs occurred in many donors). Specificity for CMV antigens was confirmed in vitro for a few of the CMV-associated chains.

With regard to this clone: Its antigen remains unknown.

Here immunoSEQ multiplex PCR was the method, and the copy in TCRdb shows in-frame clones only, minus some. This sample has 40,000 to 55,000 clones, with approximately 88% found just once. Trimming took 1 base from V and 6 from J; bases not matched to a gene: 11. Looked up from germline, CDR1 is LNHNV and CDR2 is YYDKDF (reference sequence). The length of the CDR3 is 17 residues. The sequenced material came from PBMCs. This TCR was recovered from a woman in her 30s in good health and CMV-seronegative. This sequence joins TRBV15 and TRBJ1-1; 10 positions match TRBD1. The CDR3 here is CATSRGDRGLVRAEAFF. CDR3 nucleotides: TGTGCCACCAGCAGAGGCGACAGGGGGCTGGTACGGGCTGAAGCTTTCTTT.